This T cell receptor beta chain was identified during a study of molecular identifiers for immune sequencing clone quantification. Points on this clonotype: An end of the junction does not agree with germline; a read error may underlie this.

Sorting recovered naive CD8 T cells on a CD8+CD4-CCR7+CD45RA+ profile. The CDR3 runs 13 residues. Per the germline V gene, CDR1 is MNHEY and CDR2 is SMNVEV (reference sequence). In preparing bulk TCR libraries, previously described methods and listed TCR primers were used. TCRdb recomputed calls from the PCR reads with MiXCR, one row per CDR3 protein. The table has under 800,000 distinct CDR3 sequences, approximately 24% seen once. V and J are TRBV27 and TRBJ1-1; 7 bases are a match to TRBD1. The clonotype was recovered from a human donor in good health. Some libraries in this study had Jurkat cell RNA spiked in. What was sequenced was naive CD8+ T cells from blood, with Jurkat cell RNA spiked in. Subset denoted: FACS-sorted CD8+CD4-CCR7+CD45RA+ naive T cells. The CDR3 spells CVSSETGNTEAFF. Here the CDR3 DNA reads TGTGTCAGCAGTGAGACAGGGAATACTGAAGCTTTCTTT.